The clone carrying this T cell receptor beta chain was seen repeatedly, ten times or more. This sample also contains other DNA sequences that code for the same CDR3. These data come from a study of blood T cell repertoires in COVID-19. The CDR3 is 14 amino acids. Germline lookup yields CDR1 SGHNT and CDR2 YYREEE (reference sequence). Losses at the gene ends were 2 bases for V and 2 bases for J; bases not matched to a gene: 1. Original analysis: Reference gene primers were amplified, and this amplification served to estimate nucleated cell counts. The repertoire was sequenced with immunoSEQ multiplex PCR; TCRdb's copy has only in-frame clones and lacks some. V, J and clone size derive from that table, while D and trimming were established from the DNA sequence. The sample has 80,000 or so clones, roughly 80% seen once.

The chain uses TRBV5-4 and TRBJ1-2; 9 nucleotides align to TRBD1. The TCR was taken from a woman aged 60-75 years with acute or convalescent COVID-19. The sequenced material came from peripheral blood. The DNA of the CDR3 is TGTGCCAGCAGCTTACAGGGGGCGAACTATGGCTACACCTTC. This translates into CASSLQGANYGYTF.